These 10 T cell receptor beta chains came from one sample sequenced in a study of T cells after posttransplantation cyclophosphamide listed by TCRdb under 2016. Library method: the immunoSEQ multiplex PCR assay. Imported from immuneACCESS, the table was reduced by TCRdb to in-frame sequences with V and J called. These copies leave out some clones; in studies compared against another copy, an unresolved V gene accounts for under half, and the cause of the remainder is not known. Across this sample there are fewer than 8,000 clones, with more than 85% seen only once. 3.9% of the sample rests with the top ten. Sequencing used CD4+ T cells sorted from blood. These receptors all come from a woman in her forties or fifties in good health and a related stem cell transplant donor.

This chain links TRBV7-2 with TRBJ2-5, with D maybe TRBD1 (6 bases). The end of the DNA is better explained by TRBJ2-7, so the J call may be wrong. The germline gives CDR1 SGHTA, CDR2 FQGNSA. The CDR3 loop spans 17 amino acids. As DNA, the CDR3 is TGTGCCAGCAGCTCAATTTATACGGGACATAGCTCCTACGAGCAGTACTTC. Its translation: CASSSIYTGHSSYEQYF.

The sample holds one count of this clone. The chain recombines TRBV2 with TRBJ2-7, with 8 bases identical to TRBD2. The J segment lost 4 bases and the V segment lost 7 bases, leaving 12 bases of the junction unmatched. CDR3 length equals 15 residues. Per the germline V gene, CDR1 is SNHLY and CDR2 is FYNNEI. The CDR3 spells CASINPGLVSYEQYF. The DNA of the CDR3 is TGTGCCAGCATTAATCCGGGACTAGTCTCGTACGAGCAGTACTTC.

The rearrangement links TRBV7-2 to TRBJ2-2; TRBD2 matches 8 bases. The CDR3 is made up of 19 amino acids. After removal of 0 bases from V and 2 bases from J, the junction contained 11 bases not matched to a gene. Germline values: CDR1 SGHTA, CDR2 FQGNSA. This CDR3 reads CASSLAGSAGGRNTGELFF. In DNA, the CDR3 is TGTGCCAGCAGCTTAGCCGGGTCGGCGGGGGGCCGAAACACCGGGGAGCTGTTTTTT.

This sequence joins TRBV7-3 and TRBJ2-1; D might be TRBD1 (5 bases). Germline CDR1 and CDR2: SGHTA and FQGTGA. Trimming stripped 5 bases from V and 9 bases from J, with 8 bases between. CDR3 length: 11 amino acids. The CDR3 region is CASSATGEQFF. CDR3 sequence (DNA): TGTGCCAGCAGCGCAACAGGTGAGCAGTTCTTC.

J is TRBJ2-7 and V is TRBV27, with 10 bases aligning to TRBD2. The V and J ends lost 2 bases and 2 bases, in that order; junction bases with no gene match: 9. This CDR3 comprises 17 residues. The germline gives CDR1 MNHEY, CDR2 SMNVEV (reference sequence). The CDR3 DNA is TGTGCCAGCAGTTTACAGTCTGCTAGCGGGAGTCCCTACGAGCAGTACTTC. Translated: CASSLQSASGSPYEQYF.

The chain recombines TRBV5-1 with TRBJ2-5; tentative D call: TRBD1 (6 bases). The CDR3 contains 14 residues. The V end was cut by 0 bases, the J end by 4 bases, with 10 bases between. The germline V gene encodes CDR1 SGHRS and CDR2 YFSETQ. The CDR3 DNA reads TGCGCCAGCAGCTTGGGTGGGGGCCTAGAGACCCAGTACTTC. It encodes CASSLGGGLETQYF.

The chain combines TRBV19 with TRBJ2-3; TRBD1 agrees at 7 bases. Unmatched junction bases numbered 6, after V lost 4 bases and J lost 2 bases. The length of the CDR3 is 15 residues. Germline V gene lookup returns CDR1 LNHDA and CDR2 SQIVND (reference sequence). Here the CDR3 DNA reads TGTGCCAGTAGTAAAGGGGGCGGATTCACAGATACGCAGTATTTT. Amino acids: CASSKGGGFTDTQYF. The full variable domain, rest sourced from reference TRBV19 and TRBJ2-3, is DGGITQSPKYLFRKEGQNVTLSCEQNLNHDAMYWYRQDPGQGLRLIYYSQIVNDFQKGDIAEGYSVSREKKESFPLTVTSAQKNPTAFYLCASSKGGGFTDTQYFGPGTRLTVL.

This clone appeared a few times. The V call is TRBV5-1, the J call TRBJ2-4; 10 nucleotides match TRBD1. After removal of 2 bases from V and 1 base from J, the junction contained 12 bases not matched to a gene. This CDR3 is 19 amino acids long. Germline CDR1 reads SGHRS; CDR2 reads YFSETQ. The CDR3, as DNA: TGCGCCAGCAGCTTTGGACAGGGGGTCGGATTACCGGCCAAAAACATTCAGTACTTC. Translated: CASSFGQGVGLPAKNIQYF.

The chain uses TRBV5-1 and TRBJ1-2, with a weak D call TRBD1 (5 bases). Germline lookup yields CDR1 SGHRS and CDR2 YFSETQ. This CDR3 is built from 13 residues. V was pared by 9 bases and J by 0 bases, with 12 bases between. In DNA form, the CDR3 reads TGCGCCACCTCCACAGGAACTAACTATGGCTACACCTTC. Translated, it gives CATSTGTNYGYTF.

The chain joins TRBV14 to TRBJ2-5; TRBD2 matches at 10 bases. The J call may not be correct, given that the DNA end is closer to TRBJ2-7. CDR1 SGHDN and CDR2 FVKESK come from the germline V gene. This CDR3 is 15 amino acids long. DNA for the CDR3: TGTGCCAGCAGCCCTACACTAGCGGGATTGTACGAGCAGTACTTC. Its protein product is CASSPTLAGLYEQYF.